This is a list of T cell receptor beta chains from one sample in a study of blood T cells in healthy people across ages. TCRdb processed the 5' RACE reads anew with MiXCR; each CDR3 protein has one entry. Of roughly 1,500,000 distinct CDR3 sequences listed, 30% to 35% are singletons. The material sequenced was blood. The receptor set was obtained from a woman in her 30s in good health. CDR3s include the opening cysteine and the closing phenylalanine or tryptophan. The order of the fields is V gene, clone size, D gene, J gene, CDR3 protein, CDR3 DNA. The D gene is left open where the match is weak. Not every row has a clone size; where given, it reads once, few, many or a size class.

V gene: TRBV12-3/TRBV12-4
clone size: NA
D gene: TRBD1
J gene: TRBJ2-5
CDR3 protein: CASSYPGTGEETQYF
CDR3 DNA: TGTGCCAGCAGTTACCCTGGGACAGGTGAGGAGACCCAGTACTTC

V gene: TRBV7-2
clone size: many
D gene: TRBD2
J gene: TRBJ2-3
CDR3 protein: CASSPTGLAGGWLDTQYF
CDR3 DNA: TGTGCCAGCAGCCCGACCGGACTAGCGGGGGGATGGCTAGATACGCAGTATTTT

V gene: TRBV3-1
clone size: NA
D gene: NA
J gene: TRBJ2-1
CDR3 protein: CASSQNPGGLLYEQFF
CDR3 DNA: TGTGCCAGCAGCCAAAATCCCGGGGGGCTTTTGTATGAGCAGTTCTTC

V gene: TRBV5-1
clone size: once
D gene: NA
J gene: TRBJ2-3
CDR3 protein: CASSPRPTGDTQYF
CDR3 DNA: TGCGCCAGCAGCCCAAGGCCGACTGGGGATACGCAGTATTTT

V gene: TRBV6-9
clone size: NA
D gene: TRBD2
J gene: TRBJ2-7
CDR3 protein: CAVPGLGAVEQYF
CDR3 DNA: TGTGCCGTACCGGGACTAGGAGCTGTCGAGCAGTACTTC

V gene: TRBV29-1
clone size: NA
D gene: TRBD1
J gene: TRBJ2-2
CDR3 protein: CSADRVTGELFF
CDR3 DNA: TGCAGCGCAGACAGGGTCACCGGGGAGCTGTTTTTT

V gene: TRBV9
clone size: few
D gene: NA
J gene: TRBJ2-6
CDR3 protein: CASSKGLSSGANVLTF
CDR3 DNA: TGTGCCAGCAGCAAAGGTCTGAGCTCTGGGGCCAACGTCCTGACTTTC

V gene: TRBV20-1
clone size: NA
D gene: NA
J gene: TRBJ2-3
CDR3 protein: CSARGQGGSADTQYF
CDR3 DNA: TGCAGTGCTAGAGGGCAGGGTGGGTCCGCAGATACGCAGTATTTT

V gene: TRBV7-2
clone size: few
D gene: TRBD2
J gene: TRBJ2-7
CDR3 protein: CASSASGGEYEQYF
CDR3 DNA: TGTGCCAGCAGCGCCAGCGGGGGGGAGTACGAGCAGTACTTC

V gene: TRBV12-3/TRBV12-4
clone size: few
D gene: NA
J gene: TRBJ2-7
CDR3 protein: CASSPGGRGRSDEQYF
CDR3 DNA: TGTGCCAGCAGCCCAGGGGGGCGCGGGAGGAGCGACGAGCAGTACTTC

V gene: TRBV29-1
clone size: few
D gene: NA
J gene: TRBJ1-1
CDR3 protein: CSVERQQNTEAFF
CDR3 DNA: TGCAGCGTTGAGAGACAGCAGAACACTGAAGCTTTCTTT

V gene: TRBV20-1
clone size: NA
D gene: TRBD2
J gene: TRBJ2-5
CDR3 protein: CSARDLAGGRPETQYF
CDR3 DNA: TGCAGTGCTAGAGATCTAGCGGGAGGGAGGCCGGAGACCCAGTACTTC

V gene: TRBV3-1
clone size: NA
D gene: NA
J gene: TRBJ1-2
CDR3 protein: CASSQDTGTPYGYTF
CDR3 DNA: TGTGCCAGCAGCCAAGATACCGGGACTCCCTATGGCTACACCTTC

V gene: TRBV7-2
clone size: few
D gene: TRBD2
J gene: TRBJ2-5
CDR3 protein: CASSDFGTSEKTQYF
CDR3 DNA: TGTGCCAGCAGCGATTTCGGGACTAGCGAGAAGACCCAGTACTTC

V gene: TRBV11-2
clone size: few
D gene: NA
J gene: TRBJ2-5
CDR3 protein: CASSSQGLATQETQYF
CDR3 DNA: TGTGCCAGCAGCTCGCAGGGGCTAGCAACGCAAGAGACCCAGTACTTC

V gene: TRBV5-1
clone size: once
D gene: NA
J gene: TRBJ1-5
CDR3 protein: CASSSGLQEQPQHF
CDR3 DNA: TGCGCCAGCAGCTCCGGACTGCAGGAGCAGCCCCAGCATTTT

V gene: TRBV27
clone size: NA
D gene: NA
J gene: TRBJ1-5
CDR3 protein: CASSLVSSEINQPQHF
CDR3 DNA: TGTGCCAGCAGTTTAGTTTCATCGGAAATCAATCAGCCCCAGCATTTT

V gene: TRBV11-2
clone size: few
D gene: NA
J gene: TRBJ2-1
CDR3 protein: CASSTRGEVQFF
CDR3 DNA: TGTGCCAGCAGCACAAGGGGGGAGGTTCAGTTCTTC

V gene: TRBV4-1
clone size: NA
D gene: TRBD1
J gene: TRBJ2-1
CDR3 protein: CASSLDMPTGVDNEQFF
CDR3 DNA: TGCGCCAGCAGCCTGGATATGCCGACAGGGGTCGACAATGAGCAGTTCTTC

V gene: TRBV5-1
clone size: NA
D gene: NA
J gene: TRBJ2-3
CDR3 protein: CASSLKPGSDTVTQYF
CDR3 DNA: TGCGCCAGCAGCTTAAAACCGGGTTCCGACACAGTTACGCAGTATTTT

V gene: TRBV5-1
clone size: once
D gene: TRBD2
J gene: TRBJ2-2
CDR3 protein: CASSFGLAVNTGELFF
CDR3 DNA: TGCGCCAGCAGCTTCGGACTAGCGGTGAACACCGGGGAGCTGTTTTTT

V gene: TRBV29-1
clone size: many
D gene: TRBD2
J gene: TRBJ2-1
CDR3 protein: CSVQLWGGSNNEQFF
CDR3 DNA: TGCAGCGTTCAACTATGGGGGGGTTCTAATAATGAGCAGTTCTTC

V gene: TRBV5-1
clone size: few
D gene: NA
J gene: TRBJ1-1
CDR3 protein: CASSFQNTEAFF
CDR3 DNA: TGCGCCAGCAGCTTCCAGAACACTGAAGCTTTCTTT

V gene: TRBV5-1
clone size: few
D gene: NA
J gene: TRBJ1-6
CDR3 protein: CASSYSENLYNSPLHF
CDR3 DNA: TGCGCCAGCAGCTACTCCGAAAACCTCTATAATTCACCCCTCCACTTT

V gene: TRBV27
clone size: NA
D gene: NA
J gene: TRBJ2-1
CDR3 protein: CASRWGAGDNEQFF
CDR3 DNA: TGTGCCAGCAGGTGGGGGGCGGGTGATAATGAGCAGTTCTTC

V gene: TRBV20-1
clone size: many
D gene: NA
J gene: TRBJ2-7
CDR3 protein: CSAIFAAGAYEQYF
CDR3 DNA: TGCAGTGCTATCTTCGCGGCCGGGGCCTACGAGCAGTACTTC

V gene: TRBV9
clone size: NA
D gene: TRBD1
J gene: TRBJ1-1
CDR3 protein: CAGSVWDRGSTEAFF
CDR3 DNA: TGTGCCGGCAGCGTATGGGACAGGGGGAGCACTGAAGCTTTCTTT

V gene: TRBV12-3/TRBV12-4
clone size: few
D gene: NA
J gene: TRBJ2-5
CDR3 protein: CASSLGATPAVGQYF
CDR3 DNA: TGTGCCAGCAGTTTAGGAGCGACCCCAGCAGTAGGGCAGTACTTC

V gene: TRBV25-1
clone size: NA
D gene: NA
J gene: TRBJ2-1
CDR3 protein: CANSDGPRVTLPDEQFF
CDR3 DNA: TGTGCCAACAGTGATGGCCCCCGAGTGACTCTACCCGATGAGCAGTTCTTC

V gene: TRBV7-9
clone size: NA
D gene: TRBD1
J gene: TRBJ1-6
CDR3 protein: CASSLVRTGAQMGISPLHF
CDR3 DNA: TGTGCCAGCAGCTTAGTCCGGACAGGGGCCCAAATGGGGATTTCACCCCTCCACTTT

V gene: TRBV30
clone size: few
D gene: NA
J gene: TRBJ2-1
CDR3 protein: CAWSAGLSSYNEQFF
CDR3 DNA: TGTGCCTGGAGTGCCGGTCTCAGCTCCTACAATGAGCAGTTCTTC

V gene: TRBV29-1
clone size: few
D gene: TRBD1
J gene: TRBJ2-1
CDR3 protein: CSVEARGPFQQFF
CDR3 DNA: TGCAGCGTTGAGGCCAGGGGGCCTTTTCAGCAGTTCTTC

V gene: TRBV20-1
clone size: few
D gene: NA
J gene: TRBJ1-1
CDR3 protein: CSASKNTEAFF
CDR3 DNA: TGCAGTGCAAGCAAGAACACTGAAGCTTTCTTT

V gene: TRBV27
clone size: NA
D gene: NA
J gene: TRBJ1-5
CDR3 protein: CASSFGRGLHPQHF
CDR3 DNA: TGTGCCAGCAGTTTTGGCAGGGGCCTCCATCCCCAGCATTTT

V gene: TRBV20-1
clone size: few
D gene: NA
J gene: TRBJ2-5
CDR3 protein: CSAAYGLEKTQYF
CDR3 DNA: TGCAGTGCTGCCTACGGGCTAGAAAAAACCCAGTACTTC

V gene: TRBV5-1
clone size: many
D gene: NA
J gene: TRBJ1-2
CDR3 protein: CASSLDTWMEGYTF
CDR3 DNA: TGCGCCAGCAGCTTGGACACCTGGATGGAGGGCTACACCTTC

V gene: TRBV7-9
clone size: NA
D gene: NA
J gene: TRBJ2-7
CDR3 protein: CTSSAGLLSYEQYF
CDR3 DNA: TGTACCAGCAGCGCGGGACTCCTATCCTACGAGCAGTACTTC

V gene: TRBV5-1
clone size: many
D gene: NA
J gene: TRBJ2-3
CDR3 protein: CASSLGDTDTQYF
CDR3 DNA: TGTGCCAGCAGCTTAGGCGACACAGATACGCAGTATTTT

V gene: TRBV5-4
clone size: NA
D gene: NA
J gene: TRBJ1-1
CDR3 protein: CASNPSGGYTEAFF
CDR3 DNA: TGTGCCAGCAACCCCTCTGGGGGTTACACTGAAGCTTTCTTT

V gene: TRBV9
clone size: NA
D gene: TRBD2
J gene: TRBJ2-1
CDR3 protein: CASSSRVSGGRNEQFF
CDR3 DNA: TGTGCCAGCAGCTCCCGGGTAAGCGGGGGGAGGAATGAGCAGTTCTTC